The 19 T cell receptor beta chains reported below all come from one sample, sequenced in a study of cytomegalovirus exposure and HLA in healthy donors. The method was immunoSEQ multiplex PCR; TCRdb's version includes in-frame clones alone and lacks a portion of them. The sample records roughly 100,000 clones, roughly 86% being singletons. The sample consisted of PBMCs. These receptors were collected from a young woman in good health and CMV-seropositive.

The gene calls are TRBV5-1 and TRBJ2-3; D gene uncertain. The CDR3 has 14 amino acids. V was pared by 2 bases and J by 6 bases, with 13 bases between. Germline lookup yields CDR1 SGHRS and CDR2 YFSETQ. The CDR3 reads CASSFSGGVDTQYF. As DNA, the CDR3 is TGCGCCAGCAGCTTCTCTGGCGGAGTGGATACGCAGTATTTT.

This CDR3 is CASKAGVSSYEQYF. The CDR3 nucleotides are TGTGCCAGCAAAGCGGGGGTGAGCTCCTACGAGCAGTACTTC. The chain uses TRBV19 and TRBJ2-7; 8 nucleotides match TRBD2. CDR1 and CDR2 from the germline V gene are LNHDA and SQIVND (reference sequence). J gave up 0 bases and V 9 bases, and 7 bases lay outside the gene matches. This CDR3 spans 14 amino acids.

The rearrangement links TRBV6-5 to TRBJ2-3; D not resolved. V lost 4 bases and J lost 1, with 9 bases in between. The CDR3 covers 14 residues. The germline CDR1 and CDR2 sequences are MNHEY and SVGAGI. CDR3 coding DNA: TGTGCCAGCAGTTCTAACAGCCGCACAGATACGCAGTATTTT. Its protein product is CASSSNSRTDTQYF.

The genes are TRBV6-1 and TRBJ2-2; the match to TRBD2 covers 13 bases. Trimming at V came to 4 bases and at J to 5 bases, leaving 10 bases not matched to a gene. The CDR3 is 18 residues long. The V gene's germline CDR1 is MNHNS and CDR2 SASEGT. The CDR3, as DNA: TGTGCCAGCAGTGGGGACCGAGGACTAGCGGGGGAGACCGGGGAGCTGTTTTTT. This gives the protein CASSGDRGLAGETGELFF.

The chain recombines TRBV5-6 with TRBJ2-7; D remains unclear. This CDR3 spans 15 amino acids. Trimming pared 2 bases from V and 1 base from J, leaving 13 bases between. Per the germline V gene, CDR1 is SGHDT and CDR2 is YYEEEE. CDR3 region: CASSFIIASSYEQYF. CDR3 nucleotides: TGTGCCAGCAGCTTCATTATAGCTAGTTCCTACGAGCAGTACTTC.

The genes are TRBV29-1 and TRBJ1-1; D perhaps matches TRBD1 (5 bases). The CDR3 runs 15 residues. Per the germline V gene, CDR1 is SQVTM and CDR2 is ANQGSEA. V shed 6 bases and J shed 5 bases, with 22 bases lying between them. CDR3 in amino acids: CSVGVRRGVRTEAFF. The CDR3 DNA reads as TGCAGCGTGGGGGTCCGGCGGGGGGTGAGGACTGAAGCTTTCTTT.

The chain employs TRBV5-1 and TRBJ2-3; TRBD2 matches at 9 bases. Germline assignment: CDR1 SGHRS and CDR2 YFSETQ. The trim removed 1 base at V and 5 bases at J, leaving 8 bases unmatched. The CDR3 sequence is 16 residues long. The CDR3 sequence is CASSLSAGGNRDTQYF. In nucleotides, the CDR3 is TGCGCCAGCAGCTTGTCAGCGGGAGGTAACAGAGATACGCAGTATTTT.

This chain joins TRBV25-1 and TRBJ1-1; D not certain. Per germline, CDR1 MGHDK and CDR2 SYGVNS. The V end was cut by 6 bases, the J end by 3 bases, with 17 bases between. The CDR3 runs 15 residues. This CDR3 is CASRAAGSGYTEAFF. The CDR3 DNA follows: TGTGCCAGCAGGGCGGCGGGATCGGGGTACACTGAAGCTTTCTTT.

The chain carries TRBV7-9 and TRBJ2-5; maybe TRBD2 (5 bases). Trimming shortened V by 5 bases and J by 2 bases, and 9 bases separated the two germline ends. The CDR3 is 13 residues long. CDR1 and CDR2 from the germline V gene are SEHNR and FQNEAQ (reference sequence). The CDR3 region has the DNA TGTGCCAGCAGCCGGGGTTTGCAAGAGACCCAGTACTTC. Translation: CASSRGLQETQYF.

This sequence joins TRBV18 and TRBJ1-2, with 7 positions matching TRBD1. V lost 4 bases, J lost 6 bases, and 8 bases stayed unmatched. Germline-derived CDR1 and CDR2 are KGHSH and LQKENI. The CDR3 contains 14 residues. The CDR3 sequence is CASSRQGLVNGYTF. The CDR3 region has the DNA TGTGCCAGCTCACGACAGGGATTGGTTAATGGCTACACCTTC.

J is TRBJ2-2 and V is TRBV7-3, with 9 bases identical to TRBD2. The CDR3 runs 17 residues. CDR1 SGHTA and CDR2 FQGTGA come from the germline V gene. Germline trimming cut 2 bases from V and 3 bases from J; bases unmatched to any gene: 7. CDR3 region: CASSLRPAGGDTGELFF. CDR3 DNA sequence: TGTGCCAGCAGCTTACGTCCTGCGGGAGGGGACACCGGGGAGCTGTTTTTT.

The chain combines TRBV4-1 with TRBJ2-1; D is undetermined. The CDR3 runs to 14 residues. Germline V gene lookup returns CDR1 MGHRA and CDR2 YSYEKL. Trimming stripped 1 base from V and 2 bases from J, with 6 bases between. This CDR3 reads CASSQVPAYNEQFF. The CDR3, as DNA: TGCGCCAGCAGCCAAGTGCCGGCCTACAATGAGCAGTTCTTC.

The chain is built from TRBV11-2 and TRBJ1-3; weak D call: TRBD1 (5 bases). The length of the CDR3 is 15 residues. V shed 0 bases and J shed 4 bases, with 10 bases lying between them. Germline CDR1 and CDR2: SGHAT and FQNNGV. CDR3 sequence reads: CASSLDRVAGNTIYF. The CDR3 coding sequence is TGTGCCAGCAGCTTAGACAGGGTTGCAGGAAACACCATATATTTT.

The V call is TRBV5-4, the J call TRBJ2-7; D is perhaps TRBD1 (6 bases). The V gene lost 4 bases and the J gene lost 0 bases, with 11 bases spanning the gap. Germline assignment: CDR1 SGHNT and CDR2 YYREEE (reference sequence). The CDR3 spans 14 residues. The CDR3 DNA is TGTGCCAGCAGCCTGGCAGGGGTCTCCTACGAGCAGTACTTC. Protein: CASSLAGVSYEQYF.

The J gene is TRBJ2-1, the V gene TRBV9; D gene unclear. Trimming took off 3 bases at V and 8 bases at J, with 12 bases between the two ends. The length of the CDR3 is 13 residues. CDR1 is SGDLS and CDR2 is YYNGEE in the germline V gene. CDR3 region: CASSAPPSDEQFF. In DNA, the CDR3 is TGTGCCAGCAGCGCCCCGCCATCGGATGAGCAGTTCTTC.

V is TRBV5-5 and J is TRBJ1-2, with a tentative D call TRBD1 (6 bases). CDR1 SGHKS and CDR2 YYEKEE come from the germline V gene (reference sequence). This CDR3 spans 13 amino acids. The germline V and J ends were trimmed by 1 base and 5 bases, with 9 bases remaining between them. CDR3 residues: CASSLTGWYGYTF. CDR3 DNA sequence: TGTGCCAGCAGCTTGACAGGGTGGTATGGCTACACCTTC.

V usage is TRBV7-6 and J usage is TRBJ2-1; D is unresolved. Germline CDR1 SGHVS, CDR2 FNYEAQ. Trimming cost V 5 bases and J 8 bases, with 22 bases left between them. The CDR3 has 16 residues. CDR3 loop: CASSQRGTSIWDEQFF. CDR3 DNA: TGTGCCAGCAGCCAGAGAGGCACCAGCATCTGGGATGAGCAGTTCTTC.

This clone was seen a single time. The chain couples TRBV4-1 to TRBJ2-7; tentatively, D is TRBD2 (6 bases). The V and J ends lost 3 bases and 0 bases respectively, with 12 bases between them. Germline loops: CDR1 MGHRA, CDR2 YSYEKL. CDR3 size: 15 residues. The CDR3, as DNA: TGCGCCAGCAGCCAGGAGGGACGAAGCTCCTACGAGCAGTACTTC. The encoded protein is CASSQEGRSSYEQYF.

This chain links TRBV13 with TRBJ2-7; a weak D match, TRBD1 (6 bases). The germline V gene encodes CDR1 PRHDT and CDR2 FYEKMQ (reference sequence). The CDR3 length is 16 residues. The V end was cut by 5 bases, the J end by 2 bases, with 19 bases between. The CDR3 spells CASSPPGHRRTYEQYF. CDR3 nucleotides: TGTGCCAGCAGCCCACCGGGACACCGGAGAACCTACGAGCAGTACTTC.